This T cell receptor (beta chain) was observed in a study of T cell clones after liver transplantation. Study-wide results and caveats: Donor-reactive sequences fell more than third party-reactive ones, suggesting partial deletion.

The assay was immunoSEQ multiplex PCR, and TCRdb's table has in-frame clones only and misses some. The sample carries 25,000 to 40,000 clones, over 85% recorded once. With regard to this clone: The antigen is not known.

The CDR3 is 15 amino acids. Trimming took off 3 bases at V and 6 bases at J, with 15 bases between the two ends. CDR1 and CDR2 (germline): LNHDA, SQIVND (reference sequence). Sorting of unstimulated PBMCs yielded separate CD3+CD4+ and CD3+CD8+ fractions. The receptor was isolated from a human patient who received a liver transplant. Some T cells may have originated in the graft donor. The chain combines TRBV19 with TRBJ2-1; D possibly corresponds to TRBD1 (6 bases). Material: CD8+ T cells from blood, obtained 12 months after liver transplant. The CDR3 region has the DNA TGTGCCAGTAGTATTGCTCAGGGGTCGGGCAATGAGCAGTTCTTC. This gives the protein CASSIAQGSGNEQFF.